The clone carrying this T cell receptor (beta chain) occurred a few times. Antigen unknown. Trimming removed 0 bases from V and 5 bases from J, with 10 bases in between. The CDR3 extends over 14 amino acids. Germline loops: CDR1 LGHDT, CDR2 YNNKEL (reference sequence). RNA transcripts gave rise to amplified TCR beta CDR3 regions. First-round RT-PCR with HTBI primers amplified the TCR CDR3 region. TCRdb fed the multiplex PCR reads into MiXCR, producing one record per CDR3 protein. The table lists roughly 700,000 distinct CDR3 sequences, around a third of them singletons. The entry originates in a study of T cells in Graves' hyperthyroidism and ophthalmopathy. Across the study: Peripheral blood was collected at initial diagnosis, before any treatment. The study's findings and limits: In simple terms, a model built on 13 V-J features told ophthalmopathy apart from stable hyperthyroidism. Blood also held most thyroid clonotypes expanded beyond 0.001.

Source material for PBMCs was roughly 10 ml fresh peripheral blood. The chain has TRBV3-1 and TRBJ2-5; perhaps TRBD1 as D (6 bases). Sequenced: blood. The TCR sequence derives from a woman in her thirties or forties with Graves' hyperthyroidism. In DNA form, the CDR3 reads TGTGCCAGCAGCCAAGATACAGGGATGGAGACCCAGTACTTC. Residues: CASSQDTGMETQYF.